This T cell receptor (beta chain) came from a study of T cell responses to AZD1222 COVID-19 vaccine. Background on the study: It was second doses at about 4 or about 12 weeks that were pooled. Study-level points and caveats: Dominant CD4 TCR responses targeted spike regions 160-218 and 743-854. Within unmutated variant regions lay the reported targets of nearly half of spike-specific TCRs. White British ancestry dominated among donors, who included more females, and clonal diversity was possibly underestimated.

Germline values: CDR1 KGHDR, CDR2 SFDVKD. The CDR3 is made up of 14 amino acids. V lost 9 bases to trimming and J lost 4 bases; unmatched junction nucleotides: 8. Libraries were prepared by immunoSEQ multiplex PCR; TCRdb keeps only in-frame clonotypes and omits some of them. The repertoire holds approximately 180,000 clones, approximately 91% seen once, with approximately 1.6% in the top ten. With regard to this clone: Its antigen remains unidentified.

The chain carries TRBV24-1 and TRBJ2-1; 7 bases are a match to TRBD1. The sample here was peripheral blood, taken on day 0 of AZD1222 vaccination. This clonotype was sampled from an adult in good health. DNA of the CDR3: TGTGCCACCTCAACAGGGGACGGGTACAATGAGCAGTTCTTC. This encodes CATSTGDGYNEQFF.